Below are 24 T cell receptor beta chains sequenced from a single sample in a study of T cell responses to AZD1222 COVID-19 vaccine. This table comes from immunoSEQ multiplex PCR, and its TCRdb copy is limited to in-frame clones, with some not included. There are tens of thousands of clones in the sample; over 75% occur only once, and about 5% lies in the top ten. The sequencing used peripheral blood, collected 28 days after the second AZD1222 dose. The receptor set was obtained from an adult who received the AZD1222 COVID-19 vaccine.

The rearrangement links TRBV24-1 to TRBJ1-1; D unresolved. Trimming removed 2 bases from V and 1 base from J, with 10 bases in between. This CDR3 has 15 residues. Germline CDR1 is KGHDR and CDR2 is SFDVKD. CDR3 residues: CATSDSSAANTEAFF. The DNA for the CDR3 is TGTGCCACCAGTGATTCGTCGGCCGCGAACACTGAAGCTTTCTTT.

V is TRBV5-1 and J is TRBJ1-1, with D hard to call. Germline lookup yields CDR1 SGHRS and CDR2 YFSETQ. Trimming cost V 0 bases and J 1 base, with 10 bases left between them. This CDR3 has 15 amino acids. CDR3 sequence (DNA): TGCGCCAGCAGCTTGGCCGGAGTGACGAACACTGAAGCTTTCTTT. It specifies CASSLAGVTNTEAFF. The whole variable domain, remainder taken from reference TRBV5-1 and TRBJ1-1, is KAGVTQTPRYLIKTRGQQVTLSCSPISGHRSVSWYQQTPGQGLQFLFEYFSETQRNKGNFPGRFSGRQFSNSRSEMNVSTLELGDSALYLCASSLAGVTNTEAFFGQGTRLTVV.

The rearrangement uses TRBV6-4 and TRBJ1-5; D gene unclear. Per germline, CDR1 MRHNA and CDR2 SNTAGT. This CDR3 has 13 amino acids. Trimming shortened V by 6 bases and J by 7 bases, and 13 bases separated the two germline ends. CDR3 DNA sequence: TGTGCCAGCAGCACGTCATTGGCACAGCCCCAGCATTTT. This sequence encodes CASSTSLAQPQHF.

The gene calls are TRBV15 and TRBJ1-5; no firm D call. In germline, CDR1 is LNHNV, CDR2 YYDKDF (reference sequence). V was cut by 4 bases and J by 2 bases, with 6 bases left in between. The CDR3 is 13 residues long. This CDR3 is CATSIDRNQPQHF. The DNA for the CDR3 is TGTGCCACCAGCATTGATCGCAATCAGCCCCAGCATTTT.

V is TRBV28 and J is TRBJ2-3; tentatively, D is TRBD2 (7 bases). CDR3 length equals 15 residues. The germline V gene encodes CDR1 MDHEN and CDR2 SYDVKM. Trimming took off 5 bases at V and 3 bases at J, with 15 bases between the two ends. This CDR3 reads CASSDLGGLTDTQYF. CDR3 sequence (DNA): TGTGCCAGCAGTGACCTCGGGGGGCTGACAGATACGCAGTATTTT.

This chain connects TRBV4-1 to TRBJ1-1, with TRBD1 identical over 7 bases. V lost 5 bases and J lost 0; bases outside the gene matches: 3. CDR1 is MGHRA, CDR2 YSYEKL, per germline. The CDR3 runs to 14 residues. The CDR3 is CASSYDRVNTEAFF. CDR3 coding DNA: TGCGCCAGCAGCTATGACAGGGTGAACACTGAAGCTTTCTTT.

This clone was counted a single time. This chain joins TRBV2 and TRBJ2-2; 9 nucleotides line up with TRBD1. J lost 0 bases, V lost 11 bases, and 1 base had no gene match. The CDR3 has 13 residues. Germline CDR1 is SNHLY and CDR2 is FYNNEI. The CDR3 coding sequence is TGTGCCGGACAGGGGACGAACACCGGGGAGCTGTTTTTT. It codes for CAGQGTNTGELFF.

Of note for this clone: Other DNA sequences from this sample encode an identical CDR3 as well. The V gene is TRBV27, the J gene TRBJ2-7, with 7 bases aligning to TRBD1. V lost 4 bases and J lost 0; bases outside the gene matches: 0. The CDR3 consists of 13 residues. Per the germline V gene, CDR1 is MNHEY and CDR2 is SMNVEV (reference sequence). The CDR3 sequence is CASSYRGSYEQYF. CDR3 DNA: TGTGCCAGCAGTTACAGGGGCTCCTACGAGCAGTACTTC.

The chain joins TRBV9 to TRBJ2-5, with TRBD2 as a possible D gene (6 bases). The CDR3 contains 13 residues. Germline loops: CDR1 SGDLS, CDR2 YYNGEE. The V and J ends lost 4 bases and 7 bases respectively, with 14 bases between them. The CDR3: CASSPLTAGTQYF. The CDR3 DNA reads as TGTGCCAGCAGCCCTCTCACAGCGGGGACCCAGTACTTC.

The rearrangement joins TRBV19 to TRBJ1-2; D remains unclear. The germline gives CDR1 LNHDA, CDR2 SQIVND (reference sequence). V lost 7 bases and J lost 0, with 6 bases in between. The CDR3 is 12 amino acids. CDR3 bases: TGTGCCAGTACCGAAACTAACTATGGCTACACCTTC. This gives the protein CASTETNYGYTF.

The chain carries TRBV6-2 or TRBV6-3 and TRBJ1-2; D ambiguous. Germline V CDR1 and CDR2: MNHEY, SVGEGT. This CDR3 contains 11 residues. V lost 1 base and J 7 bases, leaving 4 bases between the germline ends. The CDR3 bases are TGTGCCAGCAGTTACTGGACTGGCTACACCTTC. As protein: CASSYWTGYTF.

The chain combines TRBV27 with TRBJ1-1; D is unresolved. V was shortened by 3 bases and J by 3 bases, with 11 bases between the two germline ends. Germline values: CDR1 MNHEY, CDR2 SMNVEV (reference sequence). The CDR3 is made up of 14 amino acids. The CDR3 region is CASSFVGGDTEAFF. CDR3 DNA sequence: TGTGCCAGCAGTTTCGTGGGTGGGGACACTGAAGCTTTCTTT.

The chain is built from TRBV30 and TRBJ1-4; no clear D gene. The CDR3 has 14 amino acids. V shed 2 bases and J shed 4 bases, with 11 bases lying between them. The germline gives CDR1 GTSNPN, CDR2 SVGIG (reference sequence). The CDR3 sequence is CAWSRESRNEKLFF. DNA of the CDR3: TGTGCCTGGAGTAGGGAATCCCGTAATGAAAAACTGTTTTTT.

The count of this clone is one. Here the CDR3 reads CASIRDRYYEQYF. CDR3 nucleotides: TGTGCCAGCATCAGGGACAGATACTACGAGCAGTACTTC. The V and J genes are TRBV21-1 and TRBJ2-7; the table's D call, TRBD1, was not checked against the DNA. TRBV21-1 is tagged as a pseudogene. This CDR3 has 13 residues.

This chain connects TRBV5-1 to TRBJ2-1; D might be TRBD1 or TRBD2, each matching 5 bases. The CDR3 contains 17 residues. Germline CDR1 is SGHRS and CDR2 is YFSETQ. V was trimmed by 4 bases and J by 0 bases, leaving 17 bases between them. Here the CDR3 DNA reads TGCGCCAGCAGCGCCCCCCTGTGGGGGAGCTCCTACAATGAGCAGTTCTTC. Residues: CASSAPLWGSSYNEQFF.

This rearrangement joins TRBV6-5 to TRBJ1-5; D remains ambiguous. V dropped 5 bases and J dropped 10 bases, with 21 bases sitting between them. Germline values: CDR1 MNHEY, CDR2 SVGAGI. CDR3 length equals 15 residues. The CDR3 reads CASSKKWVPPGPQHF. The CDR3 bases are TGTGCCAGCAGTAAAAAGTGGGTGCCCCCGGGACCCCAGCATTTT.

The chain combines TRBV28 with TRBJ1-3, with D unclear. Per germline, CDR1 MDHEN and CDR2 SYDVKM. Trimming took 4 bases from V and 4 from J, leaving 11 bases between them. This CDR3 contains 14 residues. CDR3 amino acids: CASSSQGLGNTIYF. The CDR3 DNA sequence: TGTGCCAGCAGTTCCCAAGGTCTCGGAAACACCATATATTTT.

V and J are TRBV27 and TRBJ2-1; maybe TRBD2 (6 bases). Trimming took off 4 bases at V and 7 bases at J, with 17 bases between the two ends. Germline CDR1 is MNHEY and CDR2 is SMNVEV (reference sequence). The CDR3 is made up of 15 amino acids. The CDR3 nucleotides read TGTGCCAGCAGTTGGGCCCGGGACTTCCCAAATGAGCAGTTCTTC. As protein: CASSWARDFPNEQFF.

The V and J genes are TRBV28 and TRBJ1-5, with TRBD1 identical over 9 bases. Germline trimming cut 6 bases from V and 2 bases from J; bases unmatched to any gene: 5. The CDR3 contains 15 residues. Germline V gene lookup returns CDR1 MDHEN and CDR2 SYDVKM. CDR3 nucleotide sequence: TGTGCCAGCAGCAGGGACAGGGACGGCAATCAGCCCCAGCATTTT. It yields the protein CASSRDRDGNQPQHF. Looking up the rest from reference TRBV28 and TRBJ1-5 gives the full variable domain: DVKVTQSSRYLVKRTGEKVFLECVQDMDHENMFWYRQDPGLGLRLIYFSYDVKMKEKGDIPEGYSVSREKKERFSLILESASTNQTSMYLCASSRDRDGNQPQHFGDGTRLSIL.

CDR3 nucleotides: TGTGCCAGCAGCCCCAAAGGGGGGTCTGGGGCCAACGTCCTGACTTTC. This codes for CASSPKGGSGANVLTF. The V call is TRBV7-3, the J call TRBJ2-6; D is possibly TRBD1 or TRBD2 (6 bases each). The CDR3 loop spans 16 amino acids. Germline values: CDR1 SGHTA, CDR2 FQGTGA. The V end was cut by 5 bases, the J end by 1 base, with 12 bases between.

The CDR3 DNA reads TGTGCCTGGGGGGTCTGGGAGGAGAACACAGATACGCAGTATTTT. Protein product: CAWGVWEENTDTQYF. The rearrangement uses TRBV30 and TRBJ2-3; perhaps TRBD2 as D (6 bases). Germline assignment: CDR1 GTSNPN and CDR2 SVGIG (reference sequence). This CDR3 comprises 15 residues. Trimming took 5 bases from V and 2 from J, leaving 17 bases between them. Complete variable domain (other parts from reference TRBV30 and TRBJ2-3): SQTIHQWPATLVQPVGSPLSLECTVEGTSNPNLYWYRQAAGRGLQLLFYSVGIGQISSEVPQNLSASRPQDRQFILSSKKLLLSDSGFYLCAWGVWEENTDTQYFGPGTRLTVL.

This chain joins TRBV25-1 and TRBJ1-6, with 7 bases lining up with TRBD1. CDR3 length: 15 residues. Per germline, CDR1 MGHDK and CDR2 SYGVNS. After removal of 5 bases from V and 11 bases from J, the junction contained 12 bases not matched to a gene. The CDR3 bases are TGTGCCAGCAGTCCGGAGGGACAGTCATTACCACCCCTCCACTTT. This sequence encodes CASSPEGQSLPPLHF. The full variable domain, with the rest looked up from reference TRBV25-1 and TRBJ1-6, is EADIYQTPRYLVIGTGKKITLECSQTMGHDKMYWYQQDPGMELHLIHYSYGVNSTEKGDLSSESTVSRIRTEHFPLTLESARPSHTSQYLCASSPEGQSLPPLHFGNGTRLTVT.

The chain has TRBV5-1 and TRBJ1-1, with D unresolved. The CDR3 consists of 15 residues. V gave up 0 bases and J gave up 0 bases, with 9 bases separating them. CDR1 is SGHRS and CDR2 is YFSETQ in the germline V gene. The CDR3 DNA follows: TGCGCCAGCAGCTTGGAGGGTCCTTTGAACACTGAAGCTTTCTTT. This gives the protein CASSLEGPLNTEAFF.

The rearrangement joins TRBV10-1 to TRBJ1-2, with D perhaps TRBD1 (6 bases). V was cut by 8 bases and J by 4 bases, with 20 bases left in between. CDR1 is WNHNN, CDR2 SYGVQD, per germline (reference sequence). The CDR3 consists of 15 residues. DNA for the CDR3: TGCGCCAGCGAGCATTCTGGGCAGGGGAGCTATGGCTACACCTTC. Protein product: CASEHSGQGSYGYTF.